The clone carrying this T cell receptor (beta chain) has only a few counts. Its antigen is not known. TCRdb analysed the RT-PCR reads with MiXCR anew, one entry per CDR3 protein. This repertoire shows more than 450,000 distinct CDR3 sequences, approximately 10% found once; its top ten account for approximately 9.9%. This entry belongs to a study of response to subunit inactivated influenza vaccine. Germline V gives CDR1 LGHNT, CDR2 FRNRAP. CDR3 length: 14 amino acids. V was trimmed by 1 base and J by 0 bases, leaving 4 bases between them. Overall study results and limits: Authors suggested seasonal influenza vaccinations each recruit few new T cells.

This same sample was also taken into another study, of T cells expressing NK-cell markers. From that paper: UMIs were included in TCR beta cDNA generated by 5'RACE template switching.

The V call is TRBV12-5, the J call TRBJ2-1; D remains unclear. The specimen was PBMCs from blood, collected on the day of vaccination. This TCR derives from a man between 45 and 60 years old who received an inactivated influenza vaccine. The CDR3 region is CASGLGVSYNEQFF. CDR3 in DNA: TGTGCTAGTGGTTTGGGAGTCTCCTACAATGAGCAGTTCTTC.